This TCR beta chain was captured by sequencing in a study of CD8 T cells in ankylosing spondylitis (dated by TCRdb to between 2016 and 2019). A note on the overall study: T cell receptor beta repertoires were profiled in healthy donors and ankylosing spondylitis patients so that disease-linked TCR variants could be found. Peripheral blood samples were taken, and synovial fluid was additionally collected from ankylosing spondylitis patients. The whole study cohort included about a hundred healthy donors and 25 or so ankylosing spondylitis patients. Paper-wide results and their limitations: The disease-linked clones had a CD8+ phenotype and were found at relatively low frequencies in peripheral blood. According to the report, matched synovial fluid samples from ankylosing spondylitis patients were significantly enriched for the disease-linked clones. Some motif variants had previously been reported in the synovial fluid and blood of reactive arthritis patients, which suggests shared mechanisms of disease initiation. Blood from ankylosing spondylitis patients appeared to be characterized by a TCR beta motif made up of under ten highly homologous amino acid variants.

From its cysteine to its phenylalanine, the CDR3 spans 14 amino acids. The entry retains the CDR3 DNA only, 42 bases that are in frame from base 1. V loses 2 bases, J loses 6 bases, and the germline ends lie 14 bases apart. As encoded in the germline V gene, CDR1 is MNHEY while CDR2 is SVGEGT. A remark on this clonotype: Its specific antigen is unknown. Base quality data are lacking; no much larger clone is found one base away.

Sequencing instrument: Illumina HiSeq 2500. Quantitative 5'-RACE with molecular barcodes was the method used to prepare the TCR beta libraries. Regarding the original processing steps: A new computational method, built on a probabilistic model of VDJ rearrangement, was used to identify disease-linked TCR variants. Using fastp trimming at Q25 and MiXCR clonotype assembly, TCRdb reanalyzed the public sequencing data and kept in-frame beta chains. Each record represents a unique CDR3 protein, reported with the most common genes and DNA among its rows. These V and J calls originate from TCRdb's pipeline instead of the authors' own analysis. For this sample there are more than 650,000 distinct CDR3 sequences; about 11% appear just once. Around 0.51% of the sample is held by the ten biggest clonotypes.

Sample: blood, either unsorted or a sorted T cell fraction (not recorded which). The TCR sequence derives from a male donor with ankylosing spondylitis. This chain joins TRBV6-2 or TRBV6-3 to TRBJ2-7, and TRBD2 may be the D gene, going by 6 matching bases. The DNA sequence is TGTGCCAGCAGTTACCGGGAGCCACGCGGCGAGCAGTACTTC. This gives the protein CASSYREPRGEQYF.